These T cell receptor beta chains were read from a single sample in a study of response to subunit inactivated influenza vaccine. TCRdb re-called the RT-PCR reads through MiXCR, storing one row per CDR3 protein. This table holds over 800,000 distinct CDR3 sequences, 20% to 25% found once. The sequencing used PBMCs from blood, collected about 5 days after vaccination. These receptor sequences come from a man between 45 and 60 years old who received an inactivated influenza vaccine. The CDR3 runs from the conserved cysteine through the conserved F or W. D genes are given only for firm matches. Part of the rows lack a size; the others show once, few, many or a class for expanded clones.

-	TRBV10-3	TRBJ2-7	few	TGTGCCATCAGTCCCGCTGGAGGGGGGTACGAGCAGTACTTC	CAISPAGGGYEQYF
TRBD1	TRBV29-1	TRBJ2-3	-	TGCAGCGTTGCAAGGGGGCGCACAGATACGCAGTATTTT	CSVARGRTDTQYF
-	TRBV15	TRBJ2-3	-	TGTGCCACCAGGGAGCGGAGCACAGATACGCAGTATTTT	CATRERSTDTQYF
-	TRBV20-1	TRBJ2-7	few	TGCAGTGCTAGAGGTTCGGGTGAGCAGTACTTC	CSARGSGEQYF
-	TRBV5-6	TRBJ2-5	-	TGTGCCAGCAGCTTATTGGGACCCGGGGAGACCCAGTACTTC	CASSLLGPGETQYF
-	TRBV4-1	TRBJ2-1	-	TGCGCCAGCAGCCATCTGACCGGGACGGGCTACAATGAGCAGTTCTTC	CASSHLTGTGYNEQFF
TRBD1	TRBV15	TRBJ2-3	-	TGTGCCACCAGCGCCTATAGTGGGACAGGAGCTTTTAGCACAGATACGCAGTATTTT	CATSAYSGTGAFSTDTQYF
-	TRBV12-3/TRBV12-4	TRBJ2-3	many	TGTGCCAGCAGTTTTGAAACTAGCACAGATACGCAGTATTTT	CASSFETSTDTQYF
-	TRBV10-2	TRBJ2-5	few	TGCGCCAGCAGTGAGGGGACCGGAGGCCAGTACTTC	CASSEGTGGQYF
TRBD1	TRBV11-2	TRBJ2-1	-	TGTGCCAGCAGGTTCGGGACAGGGCAGGTGGGCGAGCAGTTCTTC	CASRFGTGQVGEQFF
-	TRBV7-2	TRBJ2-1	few	TGTGCCAGCAGCTTAGTAACCCTACTCTCCTACAATGAGCAGTTCTTC	CASSLVTLLSYNEQFF
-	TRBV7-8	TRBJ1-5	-	TGTGCCAGCAGCTTAGCGAGGGTTGCGCCTCAGCCCCAGCATTTT	CASSLARVAPQPQHF